This TCR beta chain was found in a study of blood T cell repertoires in COVID-19. This clone was recorded only once. Here immunoSEQ multiplex PCR was the method, and the copy in TCRdb shows in-frame clones only, minus some. The sample shows under 60,000 clones, 90% of them seen only once. The V gene lost 1 base and the J gene lost 5 bases, with 12 bases spanning the gap. The CDR3 consists of 14 residues. Germline CDR1 and CDR2: GTSNPN and SVGIG (reference sequence). The sequenced sample was peripheral blood. V gene TRBV30 combines with J gene TRBJ1-5; the D gene is possibly TRBD1 (5 bases). The sequence derives from a man between 50 and 59 years old with acute or convalescent COVID-19. The CDR3, as DNA: TGTGCCTGGAGTGCAGGGCCAGATGATCAGCCCCAGCATTTT. Amino acid sequence: CAWSAGPDDQPQHF.